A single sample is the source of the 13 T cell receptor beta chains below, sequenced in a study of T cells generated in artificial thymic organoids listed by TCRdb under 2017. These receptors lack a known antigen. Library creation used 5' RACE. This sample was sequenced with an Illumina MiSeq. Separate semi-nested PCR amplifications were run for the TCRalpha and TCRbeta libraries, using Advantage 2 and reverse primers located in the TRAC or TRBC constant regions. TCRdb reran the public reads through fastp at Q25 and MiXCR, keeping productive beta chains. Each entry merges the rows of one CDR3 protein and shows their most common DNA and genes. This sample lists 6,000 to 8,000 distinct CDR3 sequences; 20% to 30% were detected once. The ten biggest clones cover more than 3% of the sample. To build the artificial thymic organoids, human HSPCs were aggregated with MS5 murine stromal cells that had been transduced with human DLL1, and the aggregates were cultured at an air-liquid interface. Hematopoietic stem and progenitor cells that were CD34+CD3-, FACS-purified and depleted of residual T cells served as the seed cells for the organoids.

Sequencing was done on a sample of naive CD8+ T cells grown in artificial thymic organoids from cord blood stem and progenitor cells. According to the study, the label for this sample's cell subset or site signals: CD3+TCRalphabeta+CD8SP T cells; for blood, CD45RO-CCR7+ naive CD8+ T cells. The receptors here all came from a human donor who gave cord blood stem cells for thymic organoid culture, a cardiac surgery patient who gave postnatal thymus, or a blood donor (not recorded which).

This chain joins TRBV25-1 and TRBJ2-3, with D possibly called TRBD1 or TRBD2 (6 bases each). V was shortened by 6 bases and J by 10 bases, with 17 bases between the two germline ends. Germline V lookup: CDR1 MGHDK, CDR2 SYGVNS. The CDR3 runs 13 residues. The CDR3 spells CASSPRGRFAQYF. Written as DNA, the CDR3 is TGTGCCAGCAGCCCTCGGGGGCGGTTTGCGCAGTATTTT.

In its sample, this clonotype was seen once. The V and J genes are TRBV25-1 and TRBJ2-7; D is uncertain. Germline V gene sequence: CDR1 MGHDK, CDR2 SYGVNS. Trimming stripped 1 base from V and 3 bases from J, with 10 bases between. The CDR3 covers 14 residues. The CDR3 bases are TGTGCCAGCAGTGAATCGTCAACCGTCTACGAGCAGTACTTC. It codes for CASSESSTVYEQYF.

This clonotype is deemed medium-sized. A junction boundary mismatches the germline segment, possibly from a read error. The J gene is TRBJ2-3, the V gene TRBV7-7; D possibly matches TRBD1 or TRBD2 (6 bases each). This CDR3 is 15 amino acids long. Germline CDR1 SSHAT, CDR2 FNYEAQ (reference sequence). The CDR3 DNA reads TGTGCTAGCAGCTTAGCCGGGGGCGCTACAGATACGCAGTATTTT. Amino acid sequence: CASSLAGGATDTQYF.

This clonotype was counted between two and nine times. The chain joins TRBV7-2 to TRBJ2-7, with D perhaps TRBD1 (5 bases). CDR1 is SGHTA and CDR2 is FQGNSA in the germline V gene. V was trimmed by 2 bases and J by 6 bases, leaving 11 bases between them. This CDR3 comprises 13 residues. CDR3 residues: CASSLMAGLEQYF. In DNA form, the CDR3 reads TGTGCCAGCAGCTTAATGGCAGGGCTCGAGCAGTACTTC.

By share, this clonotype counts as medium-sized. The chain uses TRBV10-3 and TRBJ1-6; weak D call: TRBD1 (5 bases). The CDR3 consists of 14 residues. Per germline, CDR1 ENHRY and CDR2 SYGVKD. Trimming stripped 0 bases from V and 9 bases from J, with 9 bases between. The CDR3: CAISESGEGSPLHF. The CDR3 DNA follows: TGTGCCATCAGTGAGTCAGGGGAAGGTTCACCCCTCCACTTT.

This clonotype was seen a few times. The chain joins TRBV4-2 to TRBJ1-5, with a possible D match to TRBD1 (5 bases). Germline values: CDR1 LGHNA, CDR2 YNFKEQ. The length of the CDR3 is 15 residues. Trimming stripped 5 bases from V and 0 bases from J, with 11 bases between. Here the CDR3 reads CASSLQDYSNQPQHF. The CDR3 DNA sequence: TGTGCCAGCAGCTTACAGGATTATAGCAATCAGCCCCAGCATTTT.

CDR3 sequence reads: CASRTGDSYEQYF. The CDR3 nucleotides are TGTGCCAGCAGGACAGGGGATTCCTACGAGCAGTACTTC. V and J are TRBV12-3 or TRBV12-4 and TRBJ2-7; 8 bases are shared with TRBD1. Trimming removed 6 bases from V and 1 base from J; junction bases left unmatched: 2. CDR3 length equals 13 residues.

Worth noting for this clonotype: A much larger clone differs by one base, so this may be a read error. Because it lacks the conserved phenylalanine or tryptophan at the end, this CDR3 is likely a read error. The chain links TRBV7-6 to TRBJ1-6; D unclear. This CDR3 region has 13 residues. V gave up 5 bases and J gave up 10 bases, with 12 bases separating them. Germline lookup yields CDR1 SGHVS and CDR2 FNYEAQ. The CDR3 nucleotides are TGTGCCAGCAGCATGACTCGAGGATCACCCCTCCACATT. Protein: CASSMTRGSPLHI.

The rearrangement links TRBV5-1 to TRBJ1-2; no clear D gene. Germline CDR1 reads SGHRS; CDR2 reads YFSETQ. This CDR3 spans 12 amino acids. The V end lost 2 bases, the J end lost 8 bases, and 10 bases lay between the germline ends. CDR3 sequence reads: CASSFPRRGYTF. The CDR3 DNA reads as TGCGCCAGCAGCTTTCCCCGGAGGGGCTACACCTTC.

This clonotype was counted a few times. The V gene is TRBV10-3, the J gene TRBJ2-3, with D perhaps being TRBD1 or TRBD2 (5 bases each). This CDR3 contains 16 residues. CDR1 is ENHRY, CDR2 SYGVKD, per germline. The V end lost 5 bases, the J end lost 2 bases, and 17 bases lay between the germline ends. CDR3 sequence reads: CAISFLWGRHTDTQYF. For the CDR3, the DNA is TGTGCCATCAGTTTCCTATGGGGACGGCACACAGATACGCAGTATTTT.

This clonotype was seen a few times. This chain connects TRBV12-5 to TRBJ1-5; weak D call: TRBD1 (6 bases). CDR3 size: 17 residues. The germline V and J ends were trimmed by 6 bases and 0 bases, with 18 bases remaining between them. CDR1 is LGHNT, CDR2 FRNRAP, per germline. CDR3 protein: CASGPPDRLYSNQPQHF. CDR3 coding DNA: TGTGCTAGTGGACCCCCTGACAGGCTGTATAGCAATCAGCCCCAGCATTTT.

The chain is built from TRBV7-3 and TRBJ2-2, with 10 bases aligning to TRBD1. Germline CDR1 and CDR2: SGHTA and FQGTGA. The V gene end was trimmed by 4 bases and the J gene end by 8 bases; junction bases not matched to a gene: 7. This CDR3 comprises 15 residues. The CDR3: CASSSRTGGIGELFF. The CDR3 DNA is TGTGCCAGCAGCTCGAGGACAGGGGGTATAGGGGAGCTGTTTTTT.

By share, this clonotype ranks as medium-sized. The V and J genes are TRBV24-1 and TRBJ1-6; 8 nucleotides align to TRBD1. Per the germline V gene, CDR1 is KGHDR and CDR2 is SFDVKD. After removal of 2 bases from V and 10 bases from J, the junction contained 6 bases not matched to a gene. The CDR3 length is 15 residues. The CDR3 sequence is CATSDSPGGGSPLHF. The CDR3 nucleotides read TGTGCCACCAGTGATTCCCCAGGGGGCGGATCACCCCTCCACTTT.